The 11 T cell receptor beta chains below all came from one sample that was sequenced in a study of cytomegalovirus exposure and HLA in healthy donors. PCR involved 60 Vbeta and 13 Jbeta primers. Profiled with immunoSEQ multiplex PCR; TCRdb holds only in-frame clones, not every one. The table records more than 150,000 clones, 80% to 90% of them present only once. Sequencing was performed on PBMCs. The origin of the receptors is a man aged 18 to 30 in good health and CMV-seropositive.

The J gene is TRBJ2-7, the V gene TRBV11-2; weak D call: TRBD1 (5 bases). The CDR3 totals 15 residues. CDR1 is SGHAT and CDR2 is FQNNGV in the germline V gene. V lost 4 bases and J lost 1, with 14 bases in between. This chain's CDR3 is CASSSRADLSYEQYF. In DNA, the CDR3 is TGTGCCAGCAGCTCCAGGGCCGACTTATCCTACGAGCAGTACTTC.

V and J are TRBV7-9 and TRBJ2-1, with D perhaps matching TRBD2 (6 bases). CDR3 length: 11 amino acids. Germline CDR1 is SEHNR and CDR2 is FQNEAQ (reference sequence). The V and J ends lost 5 bases and 15 bases respectively, with 14 bases between them. The CDR3 reads CASSQRDWWFF. The CDR3 DNA follows: TGTGCCAGCAGCCAACGGGACTGGTGGTTCTTC.

This chain joins TRBV30 and TRBJ1-5, with 9 bases fitting TRBD1. CDR1 and CDR2 from the germline V gene are GTSNPN and SVGIG (reference sequence). J was trimmed by 0 bases and V by 0 bases; bases with no gene match: 6. The CDR3 is made up of 17 amino acids. The CDR3: CAWSVSRTGDSNQPQHF. For the CDR3, the DNA is TGTGCCTGGAGTGTTAGTAGGACAGGGGATAGCAATCAGCCCCAGCATTTT.

This clone was seen more than once but under ten times. The CDR3 DNA is TGTGCCAGCAGTCTTCCGACCGGGACAGGTAATGGCTACACCTTC. It yields the protein CASSLPTGTGNGYTF. This chain joins TRBV6-7 and TRBJ1-2; TRBD1 matches 8 bases. TRBV6-7 is filed as an ORF, its function uncertain. The V segment lost 5 bases and the J segment 6 bases; nucleotides outside the gene matches: 11. This CDR3 is built from 15 residues.

This chain's CDR3 is CATSRVRETQYF. The CDR3, as DNA: TGTGCCACCAGCAGAGTGCGGGAGACCCAGTACTTC. This chain connects TRBV15 to TRBJ2-5; D is ambiguous. V dropped 1 base and J dropped 5 bases, with 5 bases sitting between them. Germline CDR1 is LNHNV and CDR2 is YYDKDF (reference sequence). The CDR3 sequence is 12 residues long.

This sequence joins TRBV27 and TRBJ1-1; 9 positions match TRBD1. CDR3 length: 16 amino acids. In germline, CDR1 is MNHEY, CDR2 SMNVEV (reference sequence). V was pared by 6 bases and J by 0 bases, with 8 bases of the junction left unmatched. The CDR3 DNA is TGTGCCAGCAGCAGAACCGGGACAGGGCTGAACACTGAAGCTTTCTTT. Its translation: CASSRTGTGLNTEAFF.

This chain joins TRBV27 and TRBJ2-1, with 10 bases identical to TRBD1. The CDR3 loop spans 16 amino acids. Germline V gene sequence: CDR1 MNHEY, CDR2 SMNVEV (reference sequence). The ends lost 3 bases at V and 0 bases at J; junction bases unmatched: 2. In nucleotides, the CDR3 is TGTGCCAGCAGTTTGAGGGACAGGGGCTCCTACAATGAGCAGTTCTTC. Its protein product is CASSLRDRGSYNEQFF.

The chain carries TRBV19 and TRBJ1-1, with unresolved D. Germline loops: CDR1 LNHDA, CDR2 SQIVND (reference sequence). Deletions cut 5 bases from V and 4 bases from J, with 14 bases between. CDR3 length equals 14 residues. CDR3 protein: CASSPGVVATEAFF. The CDR3 region has the DNA TGTGCCAGTAGTCCCGGGGTAGTGGCCACTGAAGCTTTCTTT.

This clone was detected a few times. This chain joins TRBV25-1 and TRBJ1-1, with D maybe TRBD1 (6 bases). Looked up from germline, CDR1 is MGHDK and CDR2 is SYGVNS. The CDR3 is 13 amino acids. The V end lost 3 bases, the J end lost 1 base, and 6 bases lay between the germline ends. CDR3 DNA sequence: TGTGCCAGCAGTGACAGGGGGAACACTGAAGCTTTCTTT. Protein product: CASSDRGNTEAFF.

J is TRBJ2-5 and V is TRBV11-2; D may be TRBD2 (6 bases). CDR3 length: 16 amino acids. CDR1 and CDR2 (germline): SGHAT, FQNNGV. V was cut by 5 bases and J by 2 bases, with 18 bases left in between. CDR3 loop: CASSPRAVAGQETQYF. For the CDR3, the DNA is TGTGCCAGCAGCCCCCGGGCTGTTGCGGGGCAAGAGACCCAGTACTTC.

This clone is a singleton in its sample. The rearrangement uses TRBV23-1 and TRBJ2-1; 15 bases line up with TRBD2. TRBV23-1 is an open reading frame whose function is uncertain. V shed 0 bases, J shed 0 bases, and the junction held 6 bases outside the gene matches. CDR3 length equals 20 residues. CDR3 in amino acids: CASSQSGTSGGSSSYNEQFF. The CDR3 DNA reads as TGCGCCAGCAGTCAATCGGGGACTAGCGGGGGGTCGAGCTCCTACAATGAGCAGTTCTTC.